The clone carrying this T cell receptor beta chain appeared a few times. V shed 4 bases and J shed 5 bases, with 18 bases lying between them. The germline V gene has CDR1 GTSNPN and CDR2 SVGIG (reference sequence). CDR3 length equals 14 residues. The data derive from a study of T cells in Graves' hyperthyroidism and ophthalmopathy. Template material for amplifying TCR beta CDR3 regions consisted of RNA transcripts. Researchers ran a first-round RT-PCR on the TCR CDR3 using the HTBI primer set. One entry per CDR3 protein results from TCRdb running MiXCR on the multiplex PCR reads. The sample carries 660,000 or so distinct CDR3 sequences, around 21% recorded once.

This clonotype was sampled from a man aged 25 to 40 with Graves' ophthalmopathy. The specimen sequenced was blood. This chain links TRBV30 with TRBJ2-7; tentative D call: TRBD1 (6 bases). The CDR3 loop reads CAWTVQGSSDEQYF. The DNA for the CDR3 is TGTGCCTGGACCGTACAGGGATCTTCCGACGAGCAGTACTTC.